The clone carrying this T cell receptor (beta chain) is medium-sized by frequency. Its antigen is undetermined. These data belong to a study of CXCR3-negative and CXCR3-positive naive CD8 T cells. Looked up from germline, CDR1 is SQVTM and CDR2 is ANQGSEA. This CDR3 spans 14 amino acids. Each CD8+ T cell subset was sorted in triplicate, around 300,000 cells each. The naive CD8+ gate required CD45RO-CCR7+CD27+CD95- phenotype. Broader study findings: Naive cells used TRBV-TRBJ genes in much the same way whether CXCR3-negative or CXCR3-positive; memory cells did not. Memory CD8+ T cell repertoires were far less diverse than both naive subsets. CXCR3-positive naive cells carried more hydrophobic TRB CDR3s than CXCR3-negative naive cells did.

All TRB cDNA libraries came from 5' RACE performed with UMI labels. TCRdb reprocessed the 5' RACE reads and reports one entry per CDR3 protein, with no DNA. The clone table shows 6,000 to 8,000 distinct CDR3 sequences, with the ten largest holding 1% to 1.5%. V gene TRBV29-1 combines with J gene TRBJ2-7; TCRdb indicates TRBD1, and absent DNA this call remains unverified. The sequence was collected from a human donor in good health. Some clones in this sample may be carry-over from other donors' samples. The sample consisted of naive CXCR3+ CD8+ T cells from blood. As for subset: CD45RO-CCR7+CD27+CD95- naive CD8+ T cells expressing CXCR3 (TNR3+). The CDR3 reads CSAWDSRSSYEQYF.